The 25 T cell receptor beta chains given below trace back to one sample, sequenced in a study of blood T cell repertoires in COVID-19. Here immunoSEQ multiplex PCR was the method, and the copy in TCRdb shows in-frame clones only, minus some. The sample lists about 430,000 clones; 70% to 90% were seen once. Sequenced input: PBMCs or T cells enriched from blood (not recorded which). All receptors derive from a woman aged 18-29 years who had been exposed to COVID-19.

This clone was counted a few times. This sequence joins TRBV7-2 and TRBJ2-2, with 8 bases identical to TRBD2. CDR3 size: 17 residues. The V and J ends lost 5 bases and 0 bases, in that order; junction bases with no gene match: 8. Germline CDR1 and CDR2: SGHTA and FQGNSA. This chain's CDR3 is CASSRRVAGPNTGELFF. CDR3 nucleotides: TGTGCCAGCAGCAGGAGGGTAGCGGGGCCGAACACCGGGGAGCTGTTTTTT.

The chain has TRBV28 and TRBJ2-7; the D gene is possibly TRBD2 (5 bases). Germline V gives CDR1 MDHEN, CDR2 SYDVKM. This CDR3 contains 14 residues. The V gene lost 6 bases and the J gene lost 0 bases, with 12 bases spanning the gap. CDR3: CASSDPGNSYEQYF. DNA of the CDR3: TGTGCCAGCAGCGACCCCGGGAACTCCTACGAGCAGTACTTC. The whole variable domain, filled in from reference TRBV28 and TRBJ2-7, reads DVKVTQSSRYLVKRTGEKVFLECVQDMDHENMFWYRQDPGLGLRLIYFSYDVKMKEKGDIPEGYSVSREKKERFSLILESASTNQTSMYLCASSDPGNSYEQYFGPGTRLTVT.

This chain connects TRBV18 to TRBJ2-1; TRBD2 matches at 8 bases. In germline, CDR1 is KGHSH, CDR2 LQKENI. This CDR3 has 16 amino acids. V shed 1 base, J shed 7 bases, and the junction held 9 bases outside the gene matches. CDR3 sequence: CASSPLPAGVNNEQFF. In nucleotides, the CDR3 is TGTGCCAGCTCACCACTTCCAGCGGGAGTTAATAATGAGCAGTTCTTC. Full variable domain (outside the CDR3, taken from reference TRBV18 and TRBJ2-1): NAGVMQNPRHLVRRRGQEARLRCSPMKGHSHVYWYRQLPEEGLKFMVYLQKENIIDESGMPKERFSAEFPKEGPSILRIQQVVRGDSAAYFCASSPLPAGVNNEQFFGPGTRLTVL.

The genes are TRBV19 and TRBJ2-3; 9 bases are shared with TRBD2. Germline assignment: CDR1 LNHDA and CDR2 SQIVND (reference sequence). The trim removed 3 bases at V and 4 bases at J, leaving 11 bases unmatched. The CDR3 length is 17 residues. This CDR3 is CASSILAGGPGADTQYF. The CDR3 nucleotides read TGTGCCAGTAGTATCCTTGCGGGAGGGCCTGGTGCAGATACGCAGTATTTT.

The V and J genes are TRBV2 and TRBJ1-5; 8 bases align to TRBD1. The CDR3 sequence is 16 residues long. V gave up 4 bases and J gave up 1 base; unmatched junction bases: 6. In germline, CDR1 is SNHLY, CDR2 FYNNEI. The CDR3 sequence: CASSGAGGGSNQPQHF. The CDR3 nucleotides are TGTGCCAGCAGTGGGGCAGGGGGCGGGAGCAATCAGCCCCAGCATTTT.

V is TRBV30 and J is TRBJ2-6, with D hard to call. The germline V gene has CDR1 GTSNPN and CDR2 SVGIG (reference sequence). This CDR3 spans 15 amino acids. The V end was cut by 0 bases, the J end by 3 bases, with 9 bases between. The DNA for the CDR3 is TGTGCCTGGAGTGTACTGGGCAGTGGGGCCAACGTCCTGACTTTC. Translating it yields CAWSVLGSGANVLTF.

The chain combines TRBV7-2 with TRBJ2-7; D possibly corresponds to TRBD2 (5 bases). Trimming stripped 5 bases from V and 2 bases from J, with 19 bases between. Germline CDR1 SGHTA, CDR2 FQGNSA. CDR3 length: 16 residues. The CDR3 here is CASSPSFGVRPYEQYF. The CDR3 region has the DNA TGTGCCAGCAGCCCTAGTTTCGGGGTACGACCCTACGAGCAGTACTTC.

The CDR3 coding sequence is TGTGCCAGCAGTCCCCGACAGGGAGAGGGGTCCTACGAGCAGTACTTC. It translates to CASSPRQGEGSYEQYF. The chain carries TRBV6-6 and TRBJ2-7; 7 bases are a match to TRBD1. The CDR3 loop spans 16 amino acids. Germline trimming cut 5 bases from V and 1 base from J; bases unmatched to any gene: 11. Germline V gene lookup returns CDR1 MNHNY and CDR2 SVGAGI (reference sequence).

V and J are TRBV27 and TRBJ2-7, with D uncertain. The germline V and J ends were trimmed by 1 base and 0 bases, with 7 bases remaining between them. The V gene's germline CDR1 is MNHEY and CDR2 SMNVEV (reference sequence). This CDR3 region has 14 residues. CDR3 bases: TGTGCCAGCAGTTTATTATGGAGCTCCTACGAGCAGTACTTC. Translated, it gives CASSLLWSSYEQYF.

This chain links TRBV28 with TRBJ1-2; D possibly corresponds to TRBD1 (6 bases). The CDR3 loop spans 12 amino acids. CDR1 MDHEN and CDR2 SYDVKM come from the germline V gene. V was shortened by 6 bases and J by 4 bases, with 9 bases between the two germline ends. The CDR3 region has the DNA TGTGCCAGCAGAATACAGGGCTATGGCTACACCTTC. Translated, it gives CASRIQGYGYTF.

The chain employs TRBV25-1 and TRBJ2-7; 8 bases map to TRBD1. The CDR3 length is 14 residues. Unmatched junction bases numbered 6, after V lost 6 bases and J lost 2 bases. Germline values: CDR1 MGHDK, CDR2 SYGVNS. The CDR3 spells CASRRTGPTYEQYF. The CDR3 DNA is TGTGCCAGCAGAAGGACAGGGCCAACCTACGAGCAGTACTTC.

V is TRBV7-2 and J is TRBJ2-7; 7 bases agree with TRBD1. Germline assignment: CDR1 SGHTA and CDR2 FQGNSA. There are 15 residues in the CDR3. V lost 4 bases, J lost 2 bases, and 8 bases stayed unmatched. CDR3 coding DNA: TGTGCCAGCAGCTCCGATTTTGACAGGGCCTACGAGCAGTACTTC. Translation: CASSSDFDRAYEQYF.

This clone was seen more than once but under ten times. In nucleotides, the CDR3 is TGCGCCAGCAGTGAGATACAGGAGAATCAGCCCCAGCATTTT. Residues: CASSEIQENQPQHF. The chain carries TRBV10-2 and TRBJ1-5; D may be TRBD1 (5 bases). Germline CDR1 reads WSHSY; CDR2 reads SAAADI. The ends were cut back, 2 bases at V and 4 bases at J, with 9 bases in the middle. CDR3 size: 14 residues.

This clone was counted once. This chain connects TRBV19 to TRBJ1-1, with a possible D match to TRBD1 (6 bases). The ends were cut back, 5 bases at V and 3 bases at J, with 13 bases in the middle. Germline CDR1 and CDR2: LNHDA and SQIVND (reference sequence). There are 14 residues in the CDR3. CDR3 protein: CASSYWGHDTEAFF. The CDR3 DNA is TGTGCCAGTAGTTATTGGGGGCACGACACTGAAGCTTTCTTT.

The chain carries TRBV7-2 and TRBJ1-1; D not certain. The CDR3 is made up of 14 amino acids. Deletions cut 6 bases from V and 5 bases from J, with 16 bases between. The V gene's germline CDR1 is SGHTA and CDR2 FQGNSA. CDR3 DNA sequence: TGTGCCAGCAGACCAAGCCTGACGCGGACTGAAGCTTTCTTT. This codes for CASRPSLTRTEAFF.

The chain combines TRBV19 with TRBJ2-5, with 10 bases matching TRBD2. The CDR3 loop spans 15 amino acids. Germline-derived CDR1 and CDR2 are LNHDA and SQIVND (reference sequence). The J segment lost 2 bases and the V segment lost 3 bases, leaving 3 bases of the junction unmatched. CDR3 region: CASSIVAGGQETQYF. The CDR3 bases are TGTGCCAGTAGTATCGTAGCGGGGGGACAAGAGACCCAGTACTTC.

DNA of the CDR3: TGTGCCAGCAGTACCCTAGCGGGCGCGCGCTGGGAGACCCAGTACTTC. Translated: CASSTLAGARWETQYF. The chain has TRBV27 and TRBJ2-5, with 8 bases aligning to TRBD2. With V trimmed by 5 bases and J by 5 bases, 13 bases remained unmatched. CDR3 size: 16 residues. Germline loops: CDR1 MNHEY, CDR2 SMNVEV (reference sequence).

The gene calls are TRBV5-1 and TRBJ2-1; 9 nucleotides agree with TRBD1. Trimming removed 4 bases from V and 7 bases from J; junction bases left unmatched: 6. Per germline, CDR1 SGHRS and CDR2 YFSETQ. This CDR3 is built from 14 residues. Here the CDR3 reads CASSNKTGGNEQFF. The CDR3 DNA reads as TGCGCCAGCAGCAACAAGACAGGGGGTAATGAGCAGTTCTTC. The full variable domain, with the rest looked up from reference TRBV5-1 and TRBJ2-1, is KAGVTQTPRYLIKTRGQQVTLSCSPISGHRSVSWYQQTPGQGLQFLFEYFSETQRNKGNFPGRFSGRQFSNSRSEMNVSTLELGDSALYLCASSNKTGGNEQFFGPGTRLTVL.

The chain carries TRBV27 and TRBJ1-3, with D uncertain. Germline values: CDR1 MNHEY, CDR2 SMNVEV (reference sequence). This CDR3 spans 15 amino acids. Between the trimmed V and J ends, which lost 6 bases and 5 bases, there was a span of 17 bases. CDR3 residues: CASSPGFRERNTIYF. CDR3 DNA sequence: TGTGCCAGCAGCCCCGGGTTTCGGGAAAGAAACACCATATATTTT.

This clone was recorded only once. The gene calls are TRBV18 and TRBJ1-2; D might be TRBD1 (6 bases). V gave up 4 bases and J gave up 7 bases, with 13 bases separating them. Germline loops: CDR1 KGHSH, CDR2 LQKENI. This CDR3 is built from 13 residues. CDR3 DNA: TGTGCCAGCTCACATGGGCAGGGGCTTGGCTACACCTTC. Its protein product is CASSHGQGLGYTF.

This clone came up once. This chain joins TRBV5-4 and TRBJ1-3; maybe TRBD1 (6 bases). V was clipped by 0 bases and J by 7 bases, with 11 bases between them. From germline, CDR1 is SGHNT and CDR2 YYREEE (reference sequence). The CDR3 length is 14 residues. CDR3 coding DNA: TGTGCCAGCAGCTTGGCAGGGGTCGCGAACACCATATATTTT. Its translation: CASSLAGVANTIYF.

A single count supports this clone. The rearrangement joins TRBV5-1 to TRBJ1-2; D is undetermined. Trimming took 0 bases from V and 7 from J, leaving 10 bases between them. Germline CDR1 and CDR2: SGHRS and YFSETQ. The CDR3 runs 13 residues. CDR3 sequence (DNA): TGCGCCAGCAGCTTGGCCGCGGGGTCTGGCTACACCTTC. Its translation is CASSLAAGSGYTF.

The gene calls are TRBV12-5 and TRBJ2-1, with TRBD2 matching 10 bases. CDR1 and CDR2 (germline): LGHNT, FRNRAP. This CDR3 has 15 amino acids. The J segment lost 6 bases and the V segment lost 4 bases, leaving 6 bases of the junction unmatched. The CDR3 sequence is CASGSRLAGFNEQFF. In DNA form, the CDR3 reads TGTGCTAGTGGTTCCCGACTAGCGGGCTTCAATGAGCAGTTCTTC. Full variable domain (missing parts from reference TRBV12-5 and TRBJ2-1): DARVTQTPRHKVTEMGQEVTMRCQPILGHNTVFWYRQTMMQGLELLAYFRNRAPLDDSGMPKDRFSAEMPDATLATLKIQPSEPRDSAVYFCASGSRLAGFNEQFFGPGTRLTVL.

The rearrangement uses TRBV6-5 and TRBJ1-5; D not resolved. V lost 5 bases to trimming and J lost 0 bases, with 11 bases between them. Germline V gives CDR1 MNHEY, CDR2 SVGAGI. There are 15 residues in the CDR3. CDR3 loop: CASSTGILSNQPQHF. DNA of the CDR3: TGTGCCAGCAGTACCGGGATACTTAGCAATCAGCCCCAGCATTTT.

This clone was detected only once. The chain recombines TRBV23-1 with TRBJ2-7, with TRBD1 as a possible D gene (6 bases). TRBV23-1 is sorted into the ORF group, with uncertain function. Trimming left V 9 bases short and J 4 bases short, with 10 bases between. The CDR3 sequence is 11 residues long. The CDR3 DNA reads TGCGCCAGACAGGGAAGGTACGAGCAGTACTTC. The encoded protein is CARQGRYEQYF.